This T cell receptor beta chain is drawn from a study of immune evolution from preneoplasia to lung adenocarcinoma. Assay: immunoSEQ multiplex PCR; the TCRdb copy retains only in-frame clones and omits some. The sample consists of fewer than 9,500 clones, around 85% of them appearing once. Resections took place in Japan or China from the mid-2010s to the late 2010s. The CDR3 runs 15 residues. The J segment lost 9 bases and the V segment lost 9 bases, leaving 15 bases of the junction unmatched. Germline values: CDR1 LNHDA, CDR2 SQIVND (reference sequence). The source of this sequence is a donor at least 70 years old with lung adenocarcinoma. Sequencing used FFPE minimally invasive lung adenocarcinoma tissue. J is TRBJ2-1 and V is TRBV19, with 9 positions matching TRBD1. The CDR3 DNA is TGTGCCAGCTGGGATTATAAGACAGGGGGGCGTGAGCAGTTCTTC. It codes for CASWDYKTGGREQFF.